These 25 T cell receptor beta chains were sequenced from one sample in a study of T cells after yellow fever vaccination. TCRdb reprocessed the 5' RACE reads with MiXCR, giving one entry per CDR3 protein. The sample has some 110,000 distinct CDR3 sequences; 7.2% are singletons. The sample was CD4+ T cells sorted from PBMCs, taken 45 days after the first yellow fever vaccination. Every receptor here comes from a man aged 18-30 years who received the YFV17D yellow fever vaccine.

In this sample, this clonotype turned up many times. The V gene is TRBV7-9, the J gene TRBJ2-3; 9 bases line up with TRBD2. V shed 0 bases, J shed 6 bases, and the junction held 10 bases outside the gene matches. Per germline, CDR1 SEHNR and CDR2 FQNEAQ (reference sequence). The CDR3 covers 17 residues. The chain's CDR3 is CASSLAGDSGGSDTQYF. The CDR3 nucleotides read TGTGCCAGCAGCTTAGCTGGTGATAGCGGGGGATCTGATACGCAGTATTTT.

The chain combines TRBV5-4 with TRBJ2-5, with TRBD1 identical over 11 bases. The germline V gene has CDR1 SGHNT and CDR2 YYREEE (reference sequence). The J segment lost 4 bases and the V segment lost 4 bases, leaving 3 bases of the junction unmatched. This CDR3 contains 14 residues. The CDR3 region has the DNA TGTGCCAGCAGCGTGGGACAGGGGGGAGAGACCCAGTACTTC. Amino acids: CASSVGQGGETQYF.

This clonotype occurred many times. The V and J genes are TRBV2 and TRBJ2-2, with D tentatively TRBD2 (6 bases). Trimming took off 10 bases at V and 5 bases at J, with 14 bases between the two ends. Germline CDR1 SNHLY, CDR2 FYNNEI. The CDR3 runs to 13 residues. The CDR3 DNA reads TGTGCCACCACCCGGAGCGGGACCGGGGAGCTGTTTTTT. It yields the protein CATTRSGTGELFF.

This clonotype was picked up many times. V is TRBV12-3 or TRBV12-4 and J is TRBJ2-1, with D perhaps matching TRBD2 (6 bases). There are 13 residues in the CDR3. V lost 2 bases and J 9 bases, leaving 11 bases between the germline ends. CDR3 region: CASSLPTRSEQFF. The CDR3 bases are TGTGCCAGCAGTTTACCGACTAGAAGTGAGCAGTTCTTC.

This clonotype has ten or more counts. V usage is TRBV7-2 and J usage is TRBJ2-2; unclear D gene. V was pared by 5 bases and J by 7 bases, with 17 bases between. The CDR3 is 15 residues long. CDR1 is SGHTA and CDR2 is FQGNSA in the germline V gene. CDR3 amino acids: CASSNQVGKGGELFF. CDR3 nucleotide sequence: TGTGCCAGCAGCAACCAAGTGGGGAAAGGCGGGGAGCTGTTTTTT.

This clonotype was counted at least ten times. This chain joins TRBV6-2 or TRBV6-3 and TRBJ1-5; maybe TRBD1 (6 bases). CDR3 length: 14 amino acids. CDR1 is MNHEY and CDR2 is SVGEGT in the germline V gene. The V and J ends lost 2 bases and 9 bases respectively, with 14 bases between them. The CDR3 DNA follows: TGTGCCAGCAGTTACGAGGGGGGGGGTCGGCCCCAGCATTTT. Translated: CASSYEGGGRPQHF.

This clonotype was found many times. The chain couples TRBV7-2 to TRBJ2-7, with D perhaps TRBD1 or TRBD2 (5 bases each). CDR3 length: 13 residues. The ends were cut back, 5 bases at V and 3 bases at J, with 11 bases in the middle. Germline V gene data show CDR1 as SGHTA and CDR2 as FQGNSA. CDR3 sequence: CASSPRDGYEQYF. The DNA of the CDR3 is TGTGCCAGCAGCCCCCGGGACGGCTACGAGCAGTACTTC.

The chain uses TRBV7-2 and TRBJ1-1, with a possible D match to TRBD1 (6 bases). Per germline, CDR1 SGHTA and CDR2 FQGNSA. This CDR3 contains 15 residues. Trimming took 5 bases from V and 3 from J, leaving 16 bases between them. This CDR3 is CASSRGGGLYTEAFF. The CDR3 coding sequence is TGTGCCAGCAGCAGAGGAGGGGGGTTGTACACTGAAGCTTTCTTT.

The table lists this clonotype with many counts. The chain joins TRBV24-1 to TRBJ2-2; weak D call: TRBD1 (5 bases). The CDR3 contains 15 residues. Trimming cost V 9 bases and J 0 bases, with 13 bases left between them. In germline, CDR1 is KGHDR, CDR2 SFDVKD. In DNA, the CDR3 is TGTGCCACCGGCCCCGCAGGGACGAACACCGGGGAGCTGTTTTTT. Translation: CATGPAGTNTGELFF.

This clonotype came up many times. The gene calls are TRBV7-2 and TRBJ2-4; D is unresolved. The germline V and J ends were trimmed by 4 bases and 1 base, with 8 bases remaining between them. Germline V gene lookup returns CDR1 SGHTA and CDR2 FQGNSA. The CDR3 contains 14 residues. The CDR3 nucleotides are TGTGCCAGCAGCTCCCCAGCGGCCAAAAACATTCAGTACTTC. Its translation is CASSSPAAKNIQYF.

This clonotype was seen many times. The V gene is TRBV7-2, the J gene TRBJ2-7, with D uncertain. The CDR3 is 16 amino acids. Trimming cost V 1 base and J 0 bases, with 13 bases left between them. Germline loops: CDR1 SGHTA, CDR2 FQGNSA. The CDR3 here is CASSLDSDASSYEQYF. The CDR3, as DNA: TGTGCCAGCAGCTTAGATTCGGACGCGAGCTCCTACGAGCAGTACTTC.

This clonotype was seen ten or more times. The V call is TRBV12-5, the J call TRBJ2-5, with D hard to call. V was clipped by 2 bases and J by 8 bases, with 15 bases between them. This CDR3 comprises 14 residues. Germline assignment: CDR1 LGHNT and CDR2 FRNRAP. This chain's CDR3 is CASGLISGQGTQYF. The CDR3, as DNA: TGTGCTAGTGGTTTGATTTCCGGTCAAGGTACCCAGTACTTC.

The chain has TRBV30 and TRBJ2-7, with unresolved D. CDR1 GTSNPN and CDR2 SVGIG come from the germline V gene (reference sequence). This CDR3 has 14 residues. Trimming cost V 1 base and J 4 bases, with 14 bases left between them. CDR3 sequence (DNA): TGTGCCTGGAGTGCAAGGGTCCTCATATACGAGCAGTACTTC. This translates into CAWSARVLIYEQYF.

This clonotype occurred many times. The rearrangement links TRBV7-3 to TRBJ2-3; 7 bases agree with TRBD2. Per the germline V gene, CDR1 is SGHTA and CDR2 is FQGTGA. J lost 2 bases, V lost 5 bases, and 7 bases had no gene match. The CDR3 is 15 amino acids. CDR3 region: CASSPRREFTDTQYF. Here the CDR3 DNA reads TGTGCCAGCAGCCCAAGGCGGGAGTTCACAGATACGCAGTATTTT.

This clonotype was found many times. This chain links TRBV4-2 with TRBJ2-1, with 10 positions matching TRBD2. Germline V gene sequence: CDR1 LGHNA, CDR2 YNFKEQ. CDR3 length: 16 amino acids. V lost 0 bases, J lost 4 bases, and 3 bases stayed unmatched. The CDR3 region is CASSQDPAGGYNEQFF. The CDR3 DNA is TGTGCCAGCAGCCAAGATCCAGCGGGGGGGTACAATGAGCAGTTCTTC.

This clonotype appeared many times. The rearrangement uses TRBV6-1 and TRBJ2-3; no firm D call. Germline lookup yields CDR1 MNHNS and CDR2 SASEGT. CDR3 length: 15 residues. The V end was cut by 4 bases, the J end by 2 bases, with 13 bases between. The CDR3 reads CASSGRIPTTDTQYF. The CDR3 nucleotides are TGTGCCAGCAGTGGGCGAATCCCCACCACAGATACGCAGTATTTT.

This clonotype came up many times. This chain joins TRBV20-1 and TRBJ2-7, with D unresolved. This CDR3 has 12 residues. V lost 1 base to trimming and J lost 4 bases, with 8 bases between them. Per the germline V gene, CDR1 is DFQATT and CDR2 is SNEGSKA (reference sequence). CDR3 loop: CSARGPGYEQYV. The CDR3 DNA reads as TGCAGTGCTAGAGGGCCAGGTTACGAGCAGTACGTC.

This clonotype was recorded many times. V usage is TRBV10-3 and J usage is TRBJ2-7; 8 positions agree with TRBD1. CDR1 and CDR2 (germline): ENHRY, SYGVKD. Unmatched junction bases numbered 0, after V lost 4 bases and J lost 1 base. CDR3 length: 13 amino acids. This CDR3 reads CAISGTGSYEQYV. CDR3 in DNA: TGTGCCATCAGTGGGACAGGGTCCTACGAGCAGTACGTC.

This clonotype was counted at least ten times. V is TRBV28 and J is TRBJ2-7; D possibly uses TRBD1 or TRBD2 (6 bases each). V was cut by 3 bases and J by 5 bases, with 17 bases left in between. This CDR3 region has 15 residues. The V gene's germline CDR1 is MDHEN and CDR2 SYDVKM. The CDR3 loop is CASSFVGGRRNEQYV. Written as DNA, the CDR3 is TGTGCCAGCAGTTTTGTCGGGGGCCGAAGGAACGAGCAGTACGTC.

This clonotype was recorded at least ten times. V gene TRBV10-3 combines with J gene TRBJ2-7, with TRBD1 matching over 7 bases. V was clipped by 3 bases and J by 3 bases; unmatched bases: 2. Germline CDR1 ENHRY, CDR2 SYGVKD. The CDR3 is made up of 13 amino acids. CDR3 nucleotides: TGTGCCATCAGTGAACAGGGGCGCTACGAGCAGTACTTC. As protein: CAISEQGRYEQYF.

The J gene is TRBJ1-6, the V gene TRBV7-9; no definite D call. CDR1 and CDR2 (germline): SEHNR, FQNEAQ (reference sequence). V gave up 2 bases and J gave up 7 bases, with 6 bases separating them. The CDR3 is 13 amino acids. The CDR3 nucleotides read TGTGCCAGCAGCTTACCGGGGAATTCACCCCTCCACTTT. It translates to CASSLPGNSPLHF.

The sample holds many counts of this clonotype. The gene calls are TRBV5-1 and TRBJ1-5; D remains unclear. Germline CDR1 reads SGHRS; CDR2 reads YFSETQ. Trimming left V 1 base short and J 5 bases short, with 13 bases between. The CDR3 is 15 amino acids. This chain's CDR3 is CASSLSGVGYQPQHF. CDR3 in DNA: TGCGCCAGCAGCTTGTCAGGTGTGGGGTATCAGCCCCAGCATTTT.

This clonotype occurred many times. The chain combines TRBV20-1 with TRBJ2-1; D unclear. The germline gives CDR1 DFQATT, CDR2 SNEGSKA (reference sequence). V lost 6 bases and J lost 0, with 12 bases in between. The CDR3 runs 14 residues. CDR3 amino acids: CSAAVLISYNEQFF. The CDR3 nucleotides read TGCAGTGCCGCCGTGCTGATCTCCTACAATGAGCAGTTCTTC.

This clonotype has ten or more counts. The V call is TRBV4-1, the J call TRBJ2-2; D may be TRBD2 (5 bases). The germline V and J ends were trimmed by 6 bases and 7 bases, with 12 bases remaining between them. This CDR3 contains 13 residues. Germline assignment: CDR1 MGHRA and CDR2 YSYEKL. The CDR3 loop reads CASREGSGGELFF. The CDR3 region has the DNA TGCGCCAGCAGAGAGGGCTCAGGCGGGGAGCTGTTTTTT.

With respect to this clonotype: A much larger clone lies one base from this, so it may be a read error. The gene calls are TRBV5-1 and TRBJ2-2; the D gene is possibly TRBD1 (5 bases). V lost 1 base, J lost 6 bases, and 13 bases lay in between. This CDR3 is built from 15 residues. Germline CDR1 and CDR2: SGHRS and YFSETQ. CDR3 coding DNA: TGCGCCAGCAGCTTGAGTCAGGGTGGCGCCGGGGAGCTGTTTTTT. Protein sequence: CASSLSQGGAGELFF.